What follows are 17 T cell receptor beta chains derived from one specimen sequenced in a study of blood T cell repertoires in COVID-19. Generated by immunoSEQ multiplex PCR, the TCRdb table keeps only in-frame clones and is missing some. This table has some 70,000 clones, approximately 92% appearing once. Sequencing input: peripheral blood. These receptor sequences come from a human donor with active COVID-19. The donor label of this sample is uncertain.

The chain recombines TRBV27 with TRBJ2-1, with no clear D. The CDR3 is 16 residues long. Germline CDR1 and CDR2: MNHEY and SMNVEV (reference sequence). Trimming pared 4 bases from V and 10 bases from J, leaving 23 bases between. The CDR3 reads CASSSPYRLRALEQFF. The CDR3 DNA sequence: TGTGCCAGCAGTTCCCCTTACCGACTCCGCGCTTTGGAGCAGTTCTTC.

The chain has TRBV27 and TRBJ1-1; 9 positions match TRBD1. The ends lost 7 bases at V and 4 bases at J; junction bases unmatched: 10. The length of the CDR3 is 15 residues. The germline V gene encodes CDR1 MNHEY and CDR2 SMNVEV (reference sequence). This chain's CDR3 is CASTPDRGGFTEAFF. The CDR3, as DNA: TGTGCCAGCACCCCGGACAGGGGTGGGTTCACTGAAGCTTTCTTT.

The sample holds a few counts of this clone. The chain has TRBV29-1 and TRBJ2-1, with TRBD1 as a possible D gene (5 bases). The CDR3 sequence is 12 residues long. Trimming took off 4 bases at V and 9 bases at J, with 13 bases between the two ends. Germline values: CDR1 SQVTM, CDR2 ANQGSEA. CDR3 region: CSVGAGKGEQFF. Written as DNA, the CDR3 is TGCAGCGTTGGAGCAGGGAAGGGTGAGCAGTTCTTC.

The V gene is TRBV27, the J gene TRBJ1-5, with D hard to call. V lost 3 bases and J 3 bases, leaving 12 bases between the germline ends. Germline lookup yields CDR1 MNHEY and CDR2 SMNVEV (reference sequence). CDR3 length equals 15 residues. CDR3 region: CASSFGMENNQPQHF. CDR3 coding DNA: TGTGCCAGCAGTTTTGGCATGGAGAACAATCAGCCCCAGCATTTT.

The V call is TRBV7-2, the J call TRBJ2-2; 7 nucleotides agree with TRBD1. CDR1 and CDR2 (germline): SGHTA, FQGNSA. V lost 6 bases and J lost 3; bases outside the gene matches: 4. The CDR3 has 14 residues. In DNA form, the CDR3 reads TGTGCCAGCAGGAACAGGGGTGACACCGGGGAGCTGTTTTTT. Its translation: CASRNRGDTGELFF.

The CDR3 reads CASSGAHSGAVKQYF. The DNA of the CDR3 is TGTGCCAGCAGCGGAGCGCACAGCGGGGCGGTAAAGCAGTACTTC. This chain connects TRBV9 to TRBJ2-7; 7 bases map to TRBD2. The CDR3 is made up of 15 amino acids. V lost 3 bases and J lost 8; bases outside the gene matches: 14. The germline CDR1 and CDR2 sequences are SGDLS and YYNGEE.

The chain uses TRBV5-1 and TRBJ2-1, with a possible D match to TRBD1 (6 bases). The V gene lost 2 bases and the J gene lost 3 bases, with 9 bases spanning the gap. CDR3 length equals 14 residues. Germline V gene sequence: CDR1 SGHRS, CDR2 YFSETQ. The CDR3 DNA is TGCGCCAGCAGCTTAACAGGGTTCTACAATGAGCAGTTCTTC. Protein product: CASSLTGFYNEQFF. Using reference TRBV5-1 and TRBJ2-1 for the parts outside the CDR3, the full variable domain is KAGVTQTPRYLIKTRGQQVTLSCSPISGHRSVSWYQQTPGQGLQFLFEYFSETQRNKGNFPGRFSGRQFSNSRSEMNVSTLELGDSALYLCASSLTGFYNEQFFGPGTRLTVL.

The V and J genes are TRBV6-2 or TRBV6-3 and TRBJ2-1; 7 nucleotides align to TRBD2. J was trimmed by 0 bases and V by 6 bases; bases with no gene match: 5. The CDR3 is 15 residues long. Per germline, CDR1 MNHEY and CDR2 SVGEGT. The CDR3 spells CASSQAGISYNEQFF. CDR3 nucleotide sequence: TGTGCCAGCAGCCAAGCGGGGATCTCCTACAATGAGCAGTTCTTC.

This sequence joins TRBV9 and TRBJ1-1; the D is unclear. Trimming cost V 3 bases and J 11 bases, with 17 bases left between them. Germline-derived CDR1 and CDR2 are SGDLS and YYNGEE. The CDR3 spans 13 residues. CDR3 in DNA: TGTGCCAGCAGCGGGCCTCCCCTTTGGAGGGCTTTCTTT. This translates into CASSGPPLWRAFF.

The sample holds one count of this clone. This chain links TRBV18 with TRBJ2-1, with 7 bases fitting TRBD1. Germline CDR1 KGHSH, CDR2 LQKENI. With 4 bases clipped from V and 7 bases from J, the junction kept 4 bases outside the gene matches. CDR3 length equals 13 residues. The CDR3 DNA is TGTGCCAGCTCACAGGGGGCGCGGAATGAGCAGTTCTTC. Amino acids: CASSQGARNEQFF.

The rearrangement uses TRBV7-3 and TRBJ1-1, with D maybe TRBD1 (5 bases). The length of the CDR3 is 14 residues. Germline V gives CDR1 SGHTA, CDR2 FQGTGA. V was clipped by 7 bases and J by 0 bases, with 12 bases between them. The chain's CDR3 is CASNLGGLNTEAFF. The CDR3 DNA is TGTGCCAGCAATCTCGGGGGTTTGAACACTGAAGCTTTCTTT.

This clone was recorded once. The chain recombines TRBV3-1 (or the pseudogene TRBV3-2) with TRBJ2-2; TRBD2 aligns across 11 bases. The V gene's germline CDR1 is LGHDT and CDR2 YNNKEL (reference sequence). CDR3 length: 16 amino acids. V dropped 2 bases and J dropped 4; count of bases not matched to a gene: 3. The CDR3 sequence is CASSQPGLAATGELFF. CDR3 coding DNA: TGTGCCAGCAGCCAACCGGGACTAGCGGCCACCGGGGAGCTGTTTTTT.

This clone was seen only a few times. The chain has TRBV4-3 and TRBJ2-1; D is uncertain. This CDR3 has 15 residues. V dropped 1 base and J dropped 6 bases, with 13 bases sitting between them. In germline, CDR1 is LGHNA, CDR2 YSLEER. The CDR3 nucleotides are TGCGCCAGCAGCCAAGGTTGGCAGTTCAGCAATGAGCAGTTCTTC. As protein: CASSQGWQFSNEQFF.

About this clone: The same CDR3 arises from other DNA sequences in this sample as well. The rearrangement joins TRBV18 to TRBJ2-3; 11 bases fit TRBD2. V lost 3 bases to trimming and J lost 0 bases; unmatched junction nucleotides: 2. The CDR3 spans 16 residues. The germline V gene encodes CDR1 KGHSH and CDR2 LQKENI. The DNA for the CDR3 is TGTGCCAGCTCACCTCGACTAGCGGGAAGCACAGATACGCAGTATTTT. It encodes CASSPRLAGSTDTQYF. Drawing the rest from reference TRBV18 and TRBJ2-3, the complete variable domain is NAGVMQNPRHLVRRRGQEARLRCSPMKGHSHVYWYRQLPEEGLKFMVYLQKENIIDESGMPKERFSAEFPKEGPSILRIQQVVRGDSAAYFCASSPRLAGSTDTQYFGPGTRLTVL.

This clone has a single count. This sequence joins TRBV5-1 and TRBJ2-1; a possible D gene is TRBD2 (5 bases). Germline V gene lookup returns CDR1 SGHRS and CDR2 YFSETQ. CDR3 length: 14 amino acids. The V end was cut by 4 bases, the J end by 8 bases, with 16 bases between. In nucleotides, the CDR3 is TGCGCCAGCAGCGAGGGCCTTAAGGTCGATGAGCAGTTCTTC. It yields the protein CASSEGLKVDEQFF.

This chain connects TRBV4-1 to TRBJ2-1, with a weak D call TRBD2 (6 bases). Germline loops: CDR1 MGHRA, CDR2 YSYEKL. V lost 4 bases to trimming and J lost 7 bases, with 17 bases between them. This CDR3 is 15 amino acids long. Here the CDR3 DNA reads TGCGCCAGCAGCCTCGGACTACAATCCTCAAATGAGCAGTTCTTC. Its translation: CASSLGLQSSNEQFF.

The gene calls are TRBV5-6 and TRBJ2-7; 8 nucleotides match TRBD1. The V gene end was trimmed by 3 bases and the J gene end by 4 bases; junction bases not matched to a gene: 15. Per the germline V gene, CDR1 is SGHDT and CDR2 is YYEEEE. This CDR3 comprises 17 residues. This CDR3 is CASSSQGAPRKEYEQYF. The CDR3 DNA follows: TGTGCCAGCAGCTCTCAGGGGGCGCCGCGGAAAGAATACGAGCAGTACTTC.